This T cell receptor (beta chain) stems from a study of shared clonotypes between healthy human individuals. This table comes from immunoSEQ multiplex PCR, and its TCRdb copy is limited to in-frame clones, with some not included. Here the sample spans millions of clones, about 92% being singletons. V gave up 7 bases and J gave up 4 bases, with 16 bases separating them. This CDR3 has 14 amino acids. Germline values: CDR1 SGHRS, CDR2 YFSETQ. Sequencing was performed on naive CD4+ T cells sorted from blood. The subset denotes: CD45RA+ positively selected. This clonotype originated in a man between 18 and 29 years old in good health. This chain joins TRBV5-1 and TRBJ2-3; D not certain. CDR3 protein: CASGITQLADTQYF. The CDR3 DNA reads TGCGCCAGCGGAATAACCCAGCTCGCAGATACGCAGTATTTT.